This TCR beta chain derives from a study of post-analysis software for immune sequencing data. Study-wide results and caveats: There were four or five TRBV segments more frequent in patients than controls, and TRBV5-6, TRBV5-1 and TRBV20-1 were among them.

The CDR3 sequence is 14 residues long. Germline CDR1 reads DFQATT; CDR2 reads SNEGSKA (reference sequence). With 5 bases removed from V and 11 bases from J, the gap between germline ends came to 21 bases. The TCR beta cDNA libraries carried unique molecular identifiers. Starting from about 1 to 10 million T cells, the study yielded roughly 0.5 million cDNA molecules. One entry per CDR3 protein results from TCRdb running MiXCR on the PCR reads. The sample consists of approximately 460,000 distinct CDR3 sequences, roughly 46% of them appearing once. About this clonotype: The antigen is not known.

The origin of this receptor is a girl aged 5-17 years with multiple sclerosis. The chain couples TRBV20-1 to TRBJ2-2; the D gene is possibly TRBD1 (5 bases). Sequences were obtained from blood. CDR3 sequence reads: CSAGARSSVPELFF. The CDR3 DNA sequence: TGCAGTGCTGGGGCGCGGTCATCAGTGCCCGAGCTGTTTTTT.